A selection of T cell receptor beta chains follows, all from one sample in a study of blood T cell repertoires in COVID-19. This table comes from immunoSEQ multiplex PCR, and its TCRdb copy is limited to in-frame clones, with some not included. The sample shows 55,000 to 80,000 clones, around nine tenths of them seen only once. Input material: peripheral blood. The receptors were sampled from a human donor in a cohort sampled during active COVID-19. The conserved cysteine and the conserved F or W are not part of the CDR3 here.

J gene: TRBJ1-1; V gene: TRBV9; CDR3 protein: ASSSEDRGNTEAF
J gene: TRBJ1-1; V gene: TRBV11-2; CDR3 protein: ASRRQGNTEAF
J gene: TRBJ2-3; V gene: TRBV5-1; CDR3 protein: ASSLTRGIGTDTQY
J gene: TRBJ1-6; V gene: TRBV3-1/TRBV3-2; CDR3 protein: ASTRRDSGWGSPLH
J gene: TRBJ2-1; V gene: TRBV6-2/TRBV6-3; CDR3 protein: ASSPRGVGGNEQF
J gene: TRBJ1-2; V gene: TRBV5-5; CDR3 protein: ASSWTGSNYGYT
J gene: TRBJ1-1; V gene: TRBV5-6; CDR3 protein: ASSLEAALITEAF
J gene: TRBJ2-7; V gene: TRBV5-5; CDR3 protein: ASSFGSGDYEQY
J gene: TRBJ1-1; V gene: TRBV12-5; CDR3 protein: ASGPIQENTEAF
J gene: TRBJ2-2; V gene: TRBV7-3; CDR3 protein: ASSFRQMNTGELF